Shown below are 23 T cell receptor beta chains from a single sample sequenced in a study of T cell clonality in common variable immunodeficiency. The antigens for these receptors are not known. Measured with immunoSEQ multiplex PCR; TCRdb has only the in-frame clones, and not every one. The repertoire consists of about 1,600 clones, none detected only once. Study-level results: Reportedly, TCR beta sequences from common variable immunodeficiency showed fewer deletions and N-nucleotide insertions.

The sample taken for sequencing was peripheral blood mononuclear cells. The receptors come from a human donor with common variable immunodeficiency.

This clone was detected only a few times. The observed sequence ends 3 residues before the CDR3 terminus, with the missing tail filled in from the germline J gene. The chain couples TRBV6-2 or TRBV6-3 to TRBJ2-1; D may be TRBD1 (6 bases). Between the trimmed V and J ends, which lost 2 bases and 9 bases, there was a span of 14 bases. Germline-derived CDR1 and CDR2 are MNHEY and SVGEGT. The CDR3 totals 14 residues. The CDR3 sequence is CASSYETGMGEQFF. The CDR3 bases that were read are TGTGCCAGCAGTTACGAGACAGGTATGGGTGAG.

With regard to this clone: The read ends 3 residues early relative to the CDR3; the germline J gene fills the gap. The V and J genes are TRBV7-9 and TRBJ2-7; the match to TRBD1 covers 8 bases. This CDR3 spans 15 amino acids. CDR1 is SEHNR, CDR2 FQNEAQ, per germline (reference sequence). The V and J ends lost 5 bases and 0 bases, in that order; junction bases with no gene match: 6. Incomplete CDR3 DNA: TGTGCCAGCAGCGCGACAGGGGTGAGCTCCTACGAG. This codes for CASSATGVSSYE. The whole CDR3 is CASSATGVSSYEQYF.

Comment on this clone: The CDR3 end falls 3 residues outside the read, so it is completed with the germline J gene. The chain couples TRBV6-2 or TRBV6-3 to TRBJ2-1; 7 bases map to TRBD1. Germline CDR1 is MNHEY and CDR2 is SVGEGT. The V gene end was trimmed by 6 bases and the J gene end by 6 bases; junction bases not matched to a gene: 2. There are 12 residues in the CDR3. The DNA read from the CDR3 is TGTGCCAGCAGAAGACAGGGCAATGAG. Translation gives CASRRQGNE. The entire CDR3 sequence reads CASRRQGNEQFF.

Concerning this clone itself: The CDR3 goes on 3 residues after the read ends, and that part is filled in from the germline J gene. The chain has TRBV5-6 and TRBJ2-3; tentative D call: TRBD2 (6 bases). Germline V gene sequence: CDR1 SGHDT, CDR2 YYEEEE. This CDR3 is built from 14 residues. Trimming cost V 0 bases and J 4 bases, with 9 bases left between them. Incomplete CDR3 DNA: TGTGCCAGCAGCTTGGGGGGGGAATCAGATACG. Translated: CASSLGGESDT. The CDR3 in its entirety is CASSLGGESDTQYF.

This clone is judged large (0.1 to 1%). The sequence runs out 3 residues before the end of the CDR3; the remainder is reconstructed from the germline J gene. This chain links TRBV11-2 with TRBJ1-1; D may be TRBD1 (5 bases). The CDR3 covers 12 residues. In germline, CDR1 is SGHAT, CDR2 FQNNGV. The CDR3 region is CASSLVQAEAFF. The DNA read from the CDR3 is TGTGCCAGCAGCTTAGTACAGGCGGAA. The full variable domain, with the rest looked up from reference TRBV11-2 and TRBJ1-1, is EAGVAQSPRYKIIEKRQSVAFWCNPISGHATLYWYQQILGQGPKLLIQFQNNGVVDDSQLPKDRFSAERLKGVDSTLKIQPAKLEDSAVYLCASSLVQAEAFFGQGTRLTVV.

This clone was recorded a few times. The read finishes 3 residues shy of the CDR3 end, and the germline J gene is used to complete it. V and J are TRBV19 and TRBJ2-3; D is unclear. In germline, CDR1 is LNHDA, CDR2 SQIVND (reference sequence). The ends were cut back, 3 bases at V and 4 bases at J, with 14 bases in the middle. The CDR3 extends over 15 amino acids. The CDR3 here is CASSISPALSDTQYF. The covered CDR3 bases are TGTGCCAGTAGTATTAGCCCCGCTCTGTCAGATACG.

This clone showed up just a few times. Read coverage stops 3 residues before the CDR3 terminus; the germline J gene supplies the remainder. The chain is built from TRBV18 and TRBJ2-5; 9 nucleotides line up with TRBD2. Germline V gives CDR1 KGHSH, CDR2 LQKENI. Unmatched junction bases numbered 8, after V lost 6 bases and J lost 0 bases. CDR3 length: 16 residues. The CDR3 sequence is CASSRFAGGYQETQYF. CDR3 bases read: TGTGCCAGCTCCCGGTTCGCGGGGGGGTACCAAGAGACC. Combining the CDR3 with reference TRBV18 and TRBJ2-5 gives the whole variable domain NAGVMQNPRHLVRRRGQEARLRCSPMKGHSHVYWYRQLPEEGLKFMVYLQKENIIDESGMPKERFSAEFPKEGPSILRIQQVVRGDSAAYFCASSRFAGGYQETQYFGPGTRLLVL.

The sample holds a few counts of this clone. The CDR3 goes on 3 residues after the read ends, and that part is filled in from the germline J gene. The V gene is TRBV6-2 or TRBV6-3, the J gene TRBJ2-7, with a possible D match to TRBD1 (6 bases). Between the trimmed V and J ends, which lost 3 bases and 0 bases, there was a span of 9 bases. The CDR3 runs to 14 residues. The V gene's germline CDR1 is MNHEY and CDR2 SVGEGT. CDR3 DNA, as far as it was read: TGTGCCAGCAGTTATCTACAGGGCTCCTACGAG. This codes for CASSYLQGSYE. The complete CDR3 sequence is CASSYLQGSYEQYF.

A few counts support this clone. From the germline J gene comes the end of the CDR3, since the read stops 3 residues before it. The chain carries TRBV30 and TRBJ1-2, with D unclear. The germline gives CDR1 GTSNPN, CDR2 SVGIG (reference sequence). V shed 7 bases and J shed 2 bases, with 23 bases lying between them. The CDR3 consists of 16 residues. The CDR3: CALNERAGLMNYGYTF. Incomplete CDR3 DNA: TGTGCCTTGAACGAGAGGGCAGGACTTATGAACTATGGC.

This clone was recorded a few times. The sequence runs out 3 residues before the end of the CDR3; the remainder is reconstructed from the germline J gene. J is TRBJ1-2 and V is TRBV19; TRBD1 aligns across 7 bases. The CDR3 spans 13 residues. Germline CDR1 is LNHDA and CDR2 is SQIVND (reference sequence). Incomplete CDR3 DNA: TGTGCCAGCGCGATGGGGACAGCTGGGGGC. This encodes CASAMGTAGG. The full CDR3 protein reads CASAMGTAGGYTF.

This clone has a handful of counts. The read is 3 residues too short to cover the CDR3 end, so that end is filled in from the germline J gene. This sequence joins TRBV30 and TRBJ2-7, with 9 bases matching TRBD1. The V and J ends lost 2 bases and 3 bases, in that order; junction bases with no gene match: 5. The CDR3 length is 14 residues. Per germline, CDR1 GTSNPN and CDR2 SVGIG (reference sequence). CDR3 in amino acids: CAWSKRQGGYEQYF. The CDR3 DNA, read in part, is TGTGCCTGGAGTAAAAGACAGGGGGGCTACGAG.

Turning to this clone: Coverage ceases 3 residues before the CDR3 finishes, and the germline J gene fills in the end. This chain uses TRBV7-7 with TRBJ2-5, with D possibly being TRBD1 (5 bases). Trimming stripped 5 bases from V and 5 bases from J, with 18 bases between. The CDR3 loop spans 15 amino acids. Germline V lookup: CDR1 SSHAT, CDR2 FNYEAQ (reference sequence). The covered CDR3 bases are TGTGCCAGCAGCAAGACTCCTGTCAAGGGGGAGACC. This translates into CASSKTPVKGET. The full CDR3 reads CASSKTPVKGETQYF.

There are a few counts of this clone. The CDR3 extends 3 residues past the end of the read, so its final part is completed from the germline J gene. The chain joins TRBV5-1 to TRBJ2-7; 7 bases line up with TRBD1. Looked up from germline, CDR1 is SGHRS and CDR2 is YFSETQ. The V segment lost 5 bases and the J segment 0 bases; nucleotides outside the gene matches: 8. CDR3 length: 15 amino acids. This chain's CDR3 is CASRLGTESSYEQYF. Partial CDR3 DNA: TGCGCCAGCAGACTTGGGACAGAGAGCTCCTACGAG.

This clone is judged medium-sized. Sequencing ends 3 residues short of the CDR3 end; the germline J gene provides the rest. The rearrangement uses TRBV29-1 and TRBJ2-5; D is possibly TRBD1 (7 bases). With 3 bases removed from V and 5 bases from J, the gap between germline ends came to 16 bases. This CDR3 region has 14 residues. Germline loops: CDR1 SQVTM, CDR2 ANQGSEA. Here the CDR3 reads CSVESRGARETQYF. Partial CDR3 DNA: TGCAGCGTTGAGTCCAGGGGGGCAAGGGAGACC.

In its sample, this clone was seen a few times. With the read ending 3 residues before the CDR3 end, the germline J gene is used to fill in that end. The chain combines TRBV7-8 with TRBJ2-3; 10 positions match TRBD2. V dropped 2 bases and J dropped 2; count of bases not matched to a gene: 7. Germline loops: CDR1 SGHVS, CDR2 FQNEAQ. The CDR3 has 17 residues. The DNA read from the CDR3 is TGTGCCAGCAGCTTATGGGCTAGCGGGGGTTTCACAGATACG. This encodes CASSLWASGGFTDT. In full, the CDR3 reads CASSLWASGGFTDTQYF.

Within the sample, this clone is medium-sized. CDR3 bases read: TGTGCCAGCTCACCGGGGACAGGACTATTGAACACTGAA. Translating it yields CASSPGTGLLNTE. The full CDR3 is CASSPGTGLLNTEAFF. This chain joins TRBV18 and TRBJ1-1; 8 positions match TRBD1. The read terminates 3 residues ahead of where the CDR3 ends, so the germline J gene completes it. V was pared by 3 bases and J by 0 bases, with 6 bases of the junction left unmatched. CDR1 and CDR2 (germline): KGHSH, LQKENI. The CDR3 length is 16 residues.

A note on this clone: The sequenced fragment ends 3 residues before the CDR3 boundary, so the rest is inferred from the germline J gene. The V gene is TRBV19, the J gene TRBJ2-5; TRBD1 aligns across 11 bases. CDR1 and CDR2 (germline): LNHDA, SQIVND (reference sequence). The CDR3 spans 14 residues. After removal of 6 bases from V and 2 bases from J, the junction contained 2 bases not matched to a gene. CDR3 protein: CASRGDRGQETQYF. The sequenced part of the CDR3 DNA is TGTGCCAGTAGGGGGGACAGGGGGCAAGAGACC.

By share, this clone ranks as medium-sized. The read comes to an end 3 residues before the CDR3 does, leaving the germline J gene to fill in the end. This sequence joins TRBV2 and TRBJ1-4, with 8 nucleotides matching TRBD1. V shed 6 bases and J 6 bases; nucleotides not matched to a gene: 6. Germline values: CDR1 SNHLY, CDR2 FYNNEI. The CDR3 is 14 amino acids. The CDR3 DNA, read in part, is TGTGCCAGCAGGTCGGGACAGGTCTATGAAAAA. Its translation is CASRSGQVYEK. The full CDR3 reads CASRSGQVYEKLFF.

In this sample, this clone turned up a few times. The read comes to an end 3 residues before the CDR3 does, leaving the germline J gene to fill in the end. V usage is TRBV7-2 and J usage is TRBJ1-5; D is perhaps TRBD1 (6 bases). V was trimmed by 5 bases and J by 1 base, leaving 12 bases between them. This CDR3 has 15 residues. Germline CDR1 reads SGHTA; CDR2 reads FQGNSA. The CDR3: CASSATGYSNQPQHF. The DNA read from the CDR3 is TGTGCCAGCAGCGCAACAGGGTACAGCAATCAGCCC.

By share, this clone ranks as medium-sized (0.01 to 0.1%). The read terminates 3 residues before the CDR3 end, so the remaining end is supplied by the germline J gene. The chain combines TRBV11-2 with TRBJ2-7, with 7 bases fitting TRBD1. The V gene end was trimmed by 3 bases and the J gene end by 1 base; junction bases not matched to a gene: 3. The germline CDR1 and CDR2 sequences are SGHAT and FQNNGV. The CDR3 loop spans 14 amino acids. This CDR3 reads CASSLGQRSYEQYF. Incomplete CDR3 DNA: TGTGCCAGCAGCTTGGGACAGAGGTCCTACGAG.

A note on this clone: The read ends 3 residues early relative to the CDR3; the germline J gene fills the gap. This sequence joins TRBV20-1 and TRBJ2-7; 8 bases align to TRBD2. This CDR3 comprises 14 residues. V dropped 3 bases and J dropped 0; count of bases not matched to a gene: 4. Germline V CDR1 and CDR2: DFQATT, SNEGSKA (reference sequence). The CDR3 sequence is CSARAGGASYEQYF. The CDR3 bases that were read are TGCAGTGCTAGGGCGGGGGGTGCCTCCTACGAG.

Remarks on this clone: The read comes to an end 3 residues before the CDR3 does, leaving the germline J gene to fill in the end. The J gene is TRBJ2-7, the V gene TRBV7-6; 9 bases match TRBD2. Looked up from germline, CDR1 is SGHVS and CDR2 is FNYEAQ. The CDR3 contains 16 residues. V trimming: 1 base; J trimming: 1 base; junction bases outside the gene matches: 5. The sequenced part of the CDR3 DNA is TGTGCCAGCAGCTTAGGCTCTAGCGGGGAATCCTACGAG. It is translated as CASSLGSSGESYE. The whole CDR3 protein reads CASSLGSSGESYEQYF.

Sample share makes this clone medium-sized. From the germline J gene comes the end of the CDR3, since the read stops 3 residues before it. The chain links TRBV29-1 to TRBJ2-1, with 10 bases matching TRBD1. Germline CDR1 reads SQVTM; CDR2 reads ANQGSEA. The V and J ends lost 5 bases and 7 bases, in that order; junction bases with no gene match: 8. This CDR3 contains 14 residues. The CDR3 DNA, read in part, is TGCAGCGTTTTTTCCCGGGACAGGGGTAATGAG. This translates into CSVFSRDRGNE. The full CDR3 is CSVFSRDRGNEQFF.